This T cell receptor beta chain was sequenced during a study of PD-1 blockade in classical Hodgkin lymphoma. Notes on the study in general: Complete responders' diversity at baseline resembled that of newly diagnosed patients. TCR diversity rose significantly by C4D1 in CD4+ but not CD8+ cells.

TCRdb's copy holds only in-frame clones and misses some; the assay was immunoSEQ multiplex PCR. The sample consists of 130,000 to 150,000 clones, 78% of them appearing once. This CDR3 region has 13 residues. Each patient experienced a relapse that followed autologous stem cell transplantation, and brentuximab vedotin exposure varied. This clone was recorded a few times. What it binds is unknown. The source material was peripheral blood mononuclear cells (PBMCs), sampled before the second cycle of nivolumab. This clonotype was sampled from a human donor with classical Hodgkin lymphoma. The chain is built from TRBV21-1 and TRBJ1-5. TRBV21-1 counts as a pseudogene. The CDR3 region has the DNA TGTGCCAGACCTAGCGGGGTGAATCAGCCCCAGCATTTT. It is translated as CARPSGVNQPQHF.